Listed below are T cell receptor beta chains from one sample, sequenced in a study of tumor-infiltrating lymphocytes in primary liver carcinoma. Each CDR3 protein is one row after TCRdb ran MiXCR on the multiplex PCR reads. The table lists about 120,000 distinct CDR3 sequences, 50% to 65% of them singletons. Material for sequencing was liver tumor tissue from sampling region 1. Receptors were obtained from a woman aged 60-75 years with primary liver carcinoma and hepatitis B virus infection. The CDR3 runs from the conserved cysteine through the conserved F or W. The order of the fields is clone size, V gene, J gene, D gene, CDR3 protein, CDR3 DNA. The D gene is left open where the match is weak. A row's size may be missing; if present it is once, few, many or a size class.

NA	TRBV6-4	TRBJ2-1	NA	CASSEREANEQCF	TGTGCCAGCAGTGAGAGGGAGGCCAATGAGCAGTGCTTC
NA	TRBV11-2	TRBJ2-1	NA	CASSLARGPHEQFF	TGTGCCAGCAGCTTAGCGAGAGGGCCACATGAGCAGTTCTTC
NA	TRBV10-2	TRBJ2-7	NA	CTSSVQSGSYEQYF	TGTACCAGCAGTGTACAAAGCGGGTCCTACGAGCAGTACTTC
medium-sized	TRBV11-3	TRBJ2-5	NA	CASSLVVVGETQYF	TGTGCCAGCAGCTTAGTGGTGGTTGGAGAGACCCAGTACTTC
NA	TRBV11-2	TRBJ2-2	NA	CASSLESGYTGGLFF	TGTGCTAGCAGCTTAGAGTCAGGGTACACCGGGGGGCTGTTTTTT
NA	TRBV11-2	TRBJ2-1	NA	CTSSLGSSRRNEQFF	TGTACCAGCAGCTTAGGGTCTAGCCGACGCAATGAGCAGTTCTTC
many	TRBV29-1	TRBJ2-1	TRBD2	CSVEGTSGRAVSEQFF	TGCAGCGTTGAGGGGACTAGCGGGAGGGCCGTTAGTGAGCAGTTCTTC
many	TRBV6-1	TRBJ1-2	NA	CASRSTQNYGYTF	TGTGCCAGCAGATCGACGCAAAACTATGGCTACACCTTC
NA	TRBV11-2	TRBJ2-7	TRBD2	CASSLDLAGEGYF	TGTGCCAGCAGCTTAGATCTGGCCGGGGAGGGGTACTTC
NA	TRBV6-6	TRBJ2-1	TRBD2	CASSSSGEGRGIDEQFF	TGTGCCAGCAGTTCGTCCGGGGAGGGGAGGGGAATCGATGAGCAGTTCTTC
NA	TRBV11-2	TRBJ2-7	NA	CVSSLEPRGSGEQYF	TGTGTCAGTAGCTTAGAGCCTAGGGGGAGCGGCGAGCAGTACTTC
NA	TRBV5-4	TRBJ2-3	TRBD2	CASISGLAGPNTDTQYF	TGTGCCAGCATCTCGGGACTAGCTGGGCCAAACACAGATACGCAGTATTTT
NA	TRBV12-3/TRBV12-4	TRBJ1-4	TRBD1	CASSSVRYRTGEKLFF	TGTGCCAGCAGTTCGGTTAGATACAGGACAGGCGAAAAACTGTTTTTT
NA	TRBV7-9	TRBJ1-4	NA	CASSRSTNEKLFF	TGTGCCAGCAGCCGATCAACTAATGAAAAACTGTTTTTT
NA	TRBV29-1	TRBJ2-7	NA	CSVGELAAPYEQCF	TGCAGCGTTGGGGAACTAGCAGCCCCCTACGAGCAGTGCTTC
NA	TRBV12-5	TRBJ1-5	NA	CTSGTDGPNQPQHF	TGTACTAGTGGTACCGACGGACCCAATCAGCCCCAGCATTTT
NA	TRBV11-2	TRBJ2-1	TRBD2	CASSSGLAFHNEQFF	TGTGCCAGCAGCTCAGGACTAGCGTTCCACAATGAGCAATTCTTC
NA	TRBV11-2	TRBJ2-1	NA	CTSSLTGSLNEQFF	TGTACCAGCAGCTTAACCGGGAGTCTCAATGAGCAGTTCTTC
many	TRBV5-1	TRBJ1-1	NA	CASSPPAGATEAFF	TGCGCCAGCAGCCCGCCGGCGGGGGCGACTGAAGCTTTCTTT
NA	TRBV28	TRBJ2-5	TRBD2	CASSTRRILAGGTKFSQYF	TGTGCCAGCAGTACTCGGAGGATACTAGCGGGGGGAACCAAGTTTTCCCAGTACTTC
NA	TRBV6-5	TRBJ1-4	TRBD1	CASTRRQGNAKLFF	TGTGCCAGCACCCGCAGACAGGGGAATGCAAAACTGTTTTTT
many	TRBV6-2/TRBV6-3	TRBJ2-5	TRBD2	CASSHLSIAGARETQYF	TGTGCCAGCAGTCACCTCTCTATAGCGGGAGCACGAGAGACCCAGTACTTC